One T cell receptor beta chain is described in this entry. These data are taken from a study of control samples from healthy donors and cancer patients. Sequencing used immunoSEQ multiplex PCR; TCRdb keeps in-frame clones, though not all of them. The sample includes about 120,000 clones, roughly 90% of them seen just once. Trimming left V 2 bases short and J 0 bases short, with 5 bases between. Germline assignment: CDR1 LGHDT and CDR2 YNNKEL (reference sequence). The length of the CDR3 is 14 residues. V gene TRBV3-1 (or the pseudogene TRBV3-2) combines with J gene TRBJ1-5; no definite D call. This sequence originates from a man aged 45-60 years in good health. The specimen was blood. The CDR3 DNA reads TGTGCCAGCAGCCAATTGGGTAGCAATCAGCCCCAGCATTTT. Amino acids: CASSQLGSNQPQHF.